The next 2 T cell receptor beta chains were all read from a single sample in a study of blood T cell repertoires in COVID-19. Clones were read by immunoSEQ multiplex PCR, and TCRdb kept only the in-frame ones, dropping some. This sample carries 60,000 or so clones, roughly 87% of them seen once, and the ten largest clones take 10%. The sequencing input was peripheral blood. These receptors originate from a human donor with acute or convalescent COVID-19. The donor label of this sample is uncertain.

This clone has only a few counts. In DNA form, the CDR3 reads TGCGCCAGCAGGGCTCTACAGGGACTAGCCTACAATGAGCAGTTCTTC. This gives the protein CASRALQGLAYNEQFF. The genes are TRBV10-2 and TRBJ2-1, with 8 bases that match TRBD2. Trimming took 6 bases from V and 2 from J; bases not matched to a gene: 9. This CDR3 has 16 amino acids. Germline CDR1 WSHSY, CDR2 SAAADI.

This chain joins TRBV19 and TRBJ2-1; 7 bases align to TRBD1. This CDR3 spans 15 amino acids. In germline, CDR1 is LNHDA, CDR2 SQIVND (reference sequence). Trimming at V came to 4 bases and at J to 2 bases, leaving 5 bases not matched to a gene. The CDR3 DNA follows: TGTGCCAGTAGTACACAGGGGCAGACCTACAATGAGCAGTTCTTC. This encodes CASSTQGQTYNEQFF.